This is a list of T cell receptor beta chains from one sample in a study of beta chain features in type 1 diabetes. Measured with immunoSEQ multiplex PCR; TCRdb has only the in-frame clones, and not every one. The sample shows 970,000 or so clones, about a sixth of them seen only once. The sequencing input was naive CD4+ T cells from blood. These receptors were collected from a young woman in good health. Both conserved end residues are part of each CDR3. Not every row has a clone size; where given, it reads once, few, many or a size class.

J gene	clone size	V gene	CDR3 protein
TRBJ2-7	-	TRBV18	CASSPGTGAFYEQYF
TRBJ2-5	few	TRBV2	CASRGDGARETQYF
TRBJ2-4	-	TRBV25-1	CASTVGLGIQYF
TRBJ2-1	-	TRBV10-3	CATLKEGSSYNEQFF
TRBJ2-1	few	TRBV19	CASSILHRDNEQFF
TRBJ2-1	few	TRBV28	CASSSGTASSYNEQFF
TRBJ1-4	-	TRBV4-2	CASSQGGGPSNEKLFF
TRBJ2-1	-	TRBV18	CASSPSTGSSYNEQFF
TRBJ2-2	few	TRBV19	CASSKTSGRYTGELFF
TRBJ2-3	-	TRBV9	CASSVDLGTDTQYF
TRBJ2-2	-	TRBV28	CASSLSLGGGELFF
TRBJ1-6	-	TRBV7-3	CASSLGQGDNSPLHF
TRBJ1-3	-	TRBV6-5	CASRPGTSGNTIYF
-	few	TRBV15	CATSRDFAVYYEQYF
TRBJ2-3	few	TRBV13	CASSFGFTDTQYF
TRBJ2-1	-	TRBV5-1	CASSQFSGIGLNEQFF
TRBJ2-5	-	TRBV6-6	CASRTTGAWGETQYF
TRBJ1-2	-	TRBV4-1	CASSQDRRYGYTF
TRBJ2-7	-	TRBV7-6	CASSPPGGYEQYF
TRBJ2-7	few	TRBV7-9	CASSLDLGSYEQYF
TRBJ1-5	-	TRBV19	CASSIFVTQNQPQHF
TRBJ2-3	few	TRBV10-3	CAISEVTDTQYF
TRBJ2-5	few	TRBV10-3	CAISESTGSPQTQYF
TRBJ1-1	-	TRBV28	CASSPGTVEAFF
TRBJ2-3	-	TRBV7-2	CASRSGGDTQYF
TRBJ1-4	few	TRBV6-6	CASSTGAGEKLFF
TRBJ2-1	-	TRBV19	CASSKRTSGSSYNEQFF
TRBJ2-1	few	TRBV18	CASSRTGEGYNEQFF
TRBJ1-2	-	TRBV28	CASSFGLGGFTYGYTF
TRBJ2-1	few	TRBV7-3	CASSPGQGAGEQFF
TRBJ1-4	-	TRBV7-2	CASSTAIQGDLRF
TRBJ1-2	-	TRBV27	CASSRGNYGYTF
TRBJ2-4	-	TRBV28	CASSSPGHPGNIQYF
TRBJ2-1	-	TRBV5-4	CASSMPGTVSYNEQFF
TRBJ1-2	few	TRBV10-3	CATFQGADYGYTF
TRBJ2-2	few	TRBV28	CASRRQGSTGELFF
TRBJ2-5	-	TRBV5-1	CASSLGLSGVRVETQYF
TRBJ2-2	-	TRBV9	CASSVGLGTGELFF
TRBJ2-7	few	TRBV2	CASSGTQATAYEQYF
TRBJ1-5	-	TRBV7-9	CASSVGRTNQPQHF
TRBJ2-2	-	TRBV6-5	CASSYSISPHSGELFF
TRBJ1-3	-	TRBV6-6	CASSYSSTAGNTIYF
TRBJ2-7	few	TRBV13	CASSPRSKLQEQYF
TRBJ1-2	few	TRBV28	CASPNPRDRIHGYTF
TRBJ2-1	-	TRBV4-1	CASSHPLGEQFF
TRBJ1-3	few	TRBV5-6	CASSLAGPLTGNTIYF
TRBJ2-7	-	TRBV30	CAWTDAGTAHSYEQYF
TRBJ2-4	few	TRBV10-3	CAISESNGAKNIQYF
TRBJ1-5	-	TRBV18	CASSPQGADQPQHF
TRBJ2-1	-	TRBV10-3	CAISPGGNNEQFF
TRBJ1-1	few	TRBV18	CASSEDQNTEAFF
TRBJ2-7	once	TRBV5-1	CASSLRQGIGSYEQYF
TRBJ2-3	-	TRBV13	CASSLSGRGSTDTQYF
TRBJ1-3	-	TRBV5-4	CASSLGTAGNTIYF
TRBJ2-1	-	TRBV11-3	CASSSTSGSSYNEQFF
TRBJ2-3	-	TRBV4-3	CASSQEGQGWNTQYF
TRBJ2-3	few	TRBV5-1	CASSTKTGVADTQYF
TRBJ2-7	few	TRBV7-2	CASTLTSWQAEQYF